Here is one T cell receptor (beta chain) with its context. What it recognizes is unknown. The data originate from a study of T cell responses to AZD1222 COVID-19 vaccine. Across the whole study: Samples with a second dose at about 4 or about 12 weeks were pooled together.

The study, taken as a whole, reports: Researchers report vaccine-associated CD4 TCRs spanning spike, with dominance at 160-218 and 743-854. The repertoires were collected only after the peak T cell response. White British donors predominated, females outnumbered males, and clonal diversity was possibly underestimated.

V trimming: 5 bases; J trimming: 7 bases; junction bases outside the gene matches: 6. The CDR3 spans 13 residues. The germline V gene encodes CDR1 SEHNR and CDR2 FQNEAQ (reference sequence). Using immunoSEQ multiplex PCR, the repertoire was profiled, and TCRdb retains in-frame clones only, with some absent. The sample yields approximately 150,000 clones, 94% seen once. The TCR comes from an adult in good health. The material sequenced was peripheral blood, taken on day 0 of AZD1222 vaccination. The V gene is TRBV7-9, the J gene TRBJ1-1, with 8 bases aligning to TRBD1. CDR3 sequence reads: CASSMDREIEAFF. The CDR3 nucleotides are TGTGCCAGCAGCATGGACAGGGAAATTGAAGCTTTCTTT.